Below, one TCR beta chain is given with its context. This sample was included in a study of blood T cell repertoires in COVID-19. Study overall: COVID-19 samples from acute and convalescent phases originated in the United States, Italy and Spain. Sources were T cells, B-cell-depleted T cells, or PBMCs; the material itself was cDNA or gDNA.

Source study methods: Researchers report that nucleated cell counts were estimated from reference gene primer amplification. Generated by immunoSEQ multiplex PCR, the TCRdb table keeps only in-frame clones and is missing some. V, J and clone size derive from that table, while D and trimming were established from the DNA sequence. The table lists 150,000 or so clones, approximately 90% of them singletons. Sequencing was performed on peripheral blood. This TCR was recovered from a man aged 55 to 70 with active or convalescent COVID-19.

The CDR3 DNA is TGTGCCAGCAGTTCGAGACAGGGAACCGGGGAGCTGTTTTTT. This codes for CASSSRQGTGELFF. V and J are TRBV6-2 or TRBV6-3 and TRBJ2-2, with 7 bases aligning to TRBD1. Germline V gene lookup returns CDR1 MNHEY and CDR2 SVGEGT. V dropped 4 bases and J dropped 5; count of bases not matched to a gene: 4. The CDR3 is 14 amino acids.